Below are 29 T cell receptor beta chains sequenced from a single sample in a study of shared clonotypes between healthy human individuals. Generated by immunoSEQ multiplex PCR, the TCRdb table keeps only in-frame clones and is missing some. The sample consists of roughly 500,000 clones, more than 65% of them appearing once. The specimen was PBMCs. The receptor set was obtained from a woman between 40 and 50 years old in good health. Some clones in this sample may be carry-over from other donors' samples.

Concerning this clone: This CDR3 is also generated by other DNA sequences in the sample. The chain joins TRBV19 to TRBJ1-5; D gene uncertain. Germline CDR1 LNHDA, CDR2 SQIVND (reference sequence). V lost 1 base and J 2 bases, leaving 0 bases between the germline ends. There are 12 residues in the CDR3. CDR3 amino acids: CASSIGNQPQHF. The CDR3 DNA is TGTGCCAGTAGTATAGGCAATCAGCCCCAGCATTTT.

The chain has TRBV28 and TRBJ1-4, with 7 positions matching TRBD1. This CDR3 comprises 15 residues. V lost 3 bases to trimming and J lost 4 bases; unmatched junction nucleotides: 5. From germline, CDR1 is MDHEN and CDR2 SYDVKM. CDR3 nucleotide sequence: TGTGCCAGCAGTTTTGAGGGGGCGGGTAATGAAAAACTGTTTTTT. It encodes CASSFEGAGNEKLFF. Filled out from reference TRBV28 and TRBJ1-4, the complete variable domain reads DVKVTQSSRYLVKRTGEKVFLECVQDMDHENMFWYRQDPGLGLRLIYFSYDVKMKEKGDIPEGYSVSREKKERFSLILESASTNQTSMYLCASSFEGAGNEKLFFGSGTQLSVL.

Details on this clone: A read error is the likely source, as a far larger clone sits one nucleotide away. V and J are TRBV5-1 and TRBJ2-7; D unresolved. V was cut by 2 bases and J by 0 bases, with 9 bases left in between. This CDR3 contains 14 residues. Germline V gives CDR1 SGHRS, CDR2 YFSETQ. CDR3 amino acids: CASSFLGGSYEQYF. As DNA, the CDR3 is TGCGCCAGCAGCTTCCTGGGCGGCTCCTACGAGCAGTACTTC.

A remark on this clone: It is likely a read error: a sequence one base away is far more abundant. The chain carries TRBV25-1 and TRBJ2-3; the match to TRBD2 covers 13 bases. V lost 5 bases, J lost 1 base, and 9 bases stayed unmatched. Germline-derived CDR1 and CDR2 are MGHDK and SYGVNS. The CDR3 is 18 amino acids. DNA of the CDR3: TGTGCCAGCAGTATACTAGCGGGAGGGATCTTCGGCACAGATACGCAGTATTTT. It codes for CASSILAGGIFGTDTQYF.

The genes are TRBV28 and TRBJ2-6; D gene ambiguous. Germline-derived CDR1 and CDR2 are MDHEN and SYDVKM. Trimming removed 6 bases from V and 0 bases from J, with 12 bases in between. The CDR3 contains 16 residues. In nucleotides, the CDR3 is TGTGCCAGCAGCTCAGAATCTGCCTCTGGGGCCAACGTCCTGACTTTC. Its protein product is CASSSESASGANVLTF.

This chain connects TRBV12-5 to TRBJ2-1; D is ambiguous. CDR1 and CDR2 from the germline V gene are LGHNT and FRNRAP. The CDR3 loop spans 15 amino acids. V was shortened by 2 bases and J by 8 bases, with 16 bases between the two germline ends. CDR3: CASGLSAHPRDEQFF. CDR3 nucleotides: TGTGCTAGTGGTTTGTCCGCTCACCCAAGGGATGAGCAGTTCTTC.

The chain is built from TRBV2 and TRBJ1-3; D uncertain. Looked up from germline, CDR1 is SNHLY and CDR2 is FYNNEI. Trimming took off 4 bases at V and 0 bases at J, with 13 bases between the two ends. The length of the CDR3 is 16 residues. For the CDR3, the DNA is TGTGCCAGCAGTGTCCGGATTCTGAGCTCTGGAAACACCATATATTTT. Amino acid sequence: CASSVRILSSGNTIYF.

This chain uses TRBV30 with TRBJ1-5, with unresolved D. The CDR3 is 13 residues long. Between the trimmed V and J ends, which lost 2 bases and 3 bases, there was a span of 8 bases. CDR1 and CDR2 (germline): GTSNPN, SVGIG (reference sequence). The CDR3 bases are TGTGCCTGGAGTAGGAGTTCCAATCAGCCCCAGCATTTT. As protein: CAWSRSSNQPQHF.

With respect to this clone: This sequence is one base from a far larger clone and is likely a read error. This chain joins TRBV7-2 and TRBJ1-1, with no clear D. V was cut by 4 bases and J by 3 bases, with 6 bases left in between. CDR3 length: 12 amino acids. Looked up from germline, CDR1 is SGHTA and CDR2 is FQGNSA. The CDR3 DNA is TGTGCCAGCAGCTATGTCGACACTGAAGCTTTCTTT. Translation: CASSYVDTEAFF.

The chain couples TRBV6-1 to TRBJ1-4; D gene uncertain. The CDR3 sequence is 12 residues long. The V end was cut by 3 bases, the J end by 8 bases, with 7 bases between. The germline CDR1 and CDR2 sequences are MNHNS and SASEGT. Written as DNA, the CDR3 is TGTGCCAGCAGTGATCCCTGGGAAAAACTGTTTTTT. It translates to CASSDPWEKLFF.

The genes are TRBV18 and TRBJ1-1; D is ambiguous. Germline CDR1 KGHSH, CDR2 LQKENI. Trimming left V 6 bases short and J 0 bases short, with 8 bases between. The CDR3 covers 13 residues. The CDR3 nucleotides read TGTGCCAGCTCCGATGACATGAACACTGAAGCTTTCTTT. Translated: CASSDDMNTEAFF.

The sample holds one count of this clone. This chain joins TRBV30 and TRBJ2-3, with TRBD2 identical over 8 bases. The CDR3 length is 15 residues. J lost 0 bases, V lost 0 bases, and 2 bases had no gene match. The germline CDR1 and CDR2 sequences are GTSNPN and SVGIG (reference sequence). The CDR3 sequence: CAWSVVAGSTDTQYF. CDR3 DNA: TGTGCCTGGAGTGTAGTAGCGGGAAGCACAGATACGCAGTATTTT. The full variable domain, rest sourced from reference TRBV30 and TRBJ2-3, is SQTIHQWPATLVQPVGSPLSLECTVEGTSNPNLYWYRQAAGRGLQLLFYSVGIGQISSEVPQNLSASRPQDRQFILSSKKLLLSDSGFYLCAWSVVAGSTDTQYFGPGTRLTVL.

Regarding this clone: This clone may be a read error of a much larger clone one base away. The same CDR3 can be traced to other DNA sequences in this sample. V is TRBV6-4 and J is TRBJ2-2, with 10 bases that match TRBD1. The germline V gene encodes CDR1 MRHNA and CDR2 SNTAGT. CDR3 size: 15 residues. V dropped 4 bases and J dropped 3; count of bases not matched to a gene: 2. As DNA, the CDR3 is TGTGCCAGCAGTGCAGGGACAGGGGACACCGGGGAGCTGTTTTTT. It specifies CASSAGTGDTGELFF.

The gene calls are TRBV5-1 and TRBJ2-1; 7 nucleotides line up with TRBD1. Looked up from germline, CDR1 is SGHRS and CDR2 is YFSETQ. V lost 2 bases to trimming and J lost 2 bases; unmatched junction nucleotides: 1. CDR3 size: 14 residues. The CDR3 DNA reads as TGCGCCAGCAGCTTTGGGACAGCCTACAATGAGCAGTTCTTC. This gives the protein CASSFGTAYNEQFF. The full variable domain, completed using reference TRBV5-1 and TRBJ2-1, is KAGVTQTPRYLIKTRGQQVTLSCSPISGHRSVSWYQQTPGQGLQFLFEYFSETQRNKGNFPGRFSGRQFSNSRSEMNVSTLELGDSALYLCASSFGTAYNEQFFGPGTRLTVL.

With regard to this clone: This likely came from a read error, as a far larger clone is one base away. This chain uses TRBV6-5 with TRBJ1-1, with 11 bases lining up with TRBD1. The CDR3 totals 14 residues. Germline V lookup: CDR1 MNHEY, CDR2 SVGAGI. The ends lost 4 bases at V and 6 bases at J; junction bases unmatched: 4. The DNA of the CDR3 is TGTGCCAGCAGTTTAAGGACAGGGGGCGCTGAAGCTTTCTTT. It translates to CASSLRTGGAEAFF.

This clone was observed a single time. The chain joins TRBV5-1 to TRBJ2-7; perhaps TRBD1 as D (6 bases). V was clipped by 4 bases and J by 2 bases, with 19 bases between them. The CDR3 is made up of 16 amino acids. Germline lookup yields CDR1 SGHRS and CDR2 YFSETQ. DNA for the CDR3: TGCGCCAGCAGCCAGGGGTGGACGGGACAAGCCTACGAGCAGTACTTC. Translated, it gives CASSQGWTGQAYEQYF.

The chain links TRBV7-9 to TRBJ2-3, with TRBD2 as a possible D gene (6 bases). The germline V and J ends were trimmed by 8 bases and 0 bases, with 15 bases remaining between them. The CDR3 has 15 amino acids. The germline gives CDR1 SEHNR, CDR2 FQNEAQ (reference sequence). CDR3 DNA sequence: TGTGCCAGCGACGAGCCGGGGACTAGCACAGATACGCAGTATTTT. It is translated as CASDEPGTSTDTQYF.

The chain couples TRBV9 to TRBJ1-4, with D perhaps TRBD1 (6 bases). This CDR3 spans 16 amino acids. Germline V gives CDR1 SGDLS, CDR2 YYNGEE. Deletions cut 1 base from V and 3 bases from J, with 13 bases between. The CDR3 spells CASSVSYRDSNEKLFF. The CDR3 region has the DNA TGTGCCAGCAGCGTATCCTACAGGGACTCTAATGAAAAACTGTTTTTT.

The rearrangement joins TRBV19 to TRBJ2-2; 10 bases are shared with TRBD2. Germline CDR1 is LNHDA and CDR2 is SQIVND (reference sequence). This CDR3 has 16 amino acids. V shed 7 bases, J shed 6 bases, and the junction held 11 bases outside the gene matches. The CDR3 reads CASKLAGFTVPGELFF. The DNA for the CDR3 is TGTGCCAGTAAACTAGCGGGATTTACGGTTCCCGGGGAGCTGTTTTTT.

The chain couples TRBV28 to TRBJ1-4, with unresolved D. Germline-derived CDR1 and CDR2 are MDHEN and SYDVKM. The CDR3 runs to 14 residues. Deletions cut 3 bases from V and 2 bases from J, with 7 bases between. This chain's CDR3 is CASSFQRTNEKLFF. CDR3 in DNA: TGTGCCAGCAGTTTTCAGAGGACTAATGAAAAACTGTTTTTT.

J is TRBJ2-7 and V is TRBV19, with D perhaps TRBD1 (5 bases). Between the trimmed V and J ends, which lost 7 bases and 3 bases, there was a span of 10 bases. CDR3 size: 12 residues. Per germline, CDR1 LNHDA and CDR2 SQIVND (reference sequence). The CDR3 loop is CASKGPGYEQYF. The CDR3 DNA reads as TGTGCCAGTAAGGGGCCAGGCTACGAGCAGTACTTC.

The chain links TRBV11-2 to TRBJ2-2; 8 bases are shared with TRBD2. Germline-derived CDR1 and CDR2 are SGHAT and FQNNGV. The CDR3 runs 17 residues. V shed 3 bases, J shed 4 bases, and the junction held 10 bases outside the gene matches. CDR3 sequence reads: CASSFPPEAGGTGELFF. CDR3 sequence (DNA): TGTGCCAGCAGCTTCCCTCCAGAGGCGGGAGGCACCGGGGAGCTGTTTTTT.

About this clone itself: Germline is not matched at one junction end, which may reflect a read error. This sequence joins TRBV6-1 and TRBJ2-3, with 9 bases matching TRBD2. CDR3 length: 12 amino acids. The germline gives CDR1 MNHNS, CDR2 SASEGT. The CDR3 is CASSLTGTSLIF. As DNA, the CDR3 is TGTGCCAGCAGTCTTACCGGGACTAGCCTTATTTTT.

On this clone itself: The sample contains more than one DNA sequence encoding this CDR3. The genes are TRBV5-4 and TRBJ2-3; 12 nucleotides agree with TRBD2. Germline lookup yields CDR1 SGHNT and CDR2 YYREEE (reference sequence). The length of the CDR3 is 16 residues. The junction had 2 bases not matched to a gene; V was cut back by 3 bases and J by 0 bases. DNA of the CDR3: TGTGCCAGCAGCTCCGGGACTAGCGGGAGCACAGATACGCAGTATTTT. This gives the protein CASSSGTSGSTDTQYF.

The chain combines TRBV6-1 with TRBJ1-1; TRBD1 aligns across 8 bases. The junction had 4 bases not matched to a gene; V was cut back by 5 bases and J by 5 bases. Germline V gene lookup returns CDR1 MNHNS and CDR2 SASEGT. This CDR3 has 13 residues. The CDR3 here is CASSQGALTEAFF. CDR3 in DNA: TGTGCCAGCAGTCAGGGGGCGCTGACTGAAGCTTTCTTT.

CDR3 sequence reads: CASSLMTSGMETQYF. The CDR3 nucleotides read TGTGCCAGCAGTTTAATGACTAGCGGGATGGAGACCCAGTACTTC. The chain is built from TRBV28 and TRBJ2-5; TRBD2 matches at 11 bases. With 2 bases clipped from V and 5 bases from J, the junction kept 4 bases outside the gene matches. Germline CDR1 is MDHEN and CDR2 is SYDVKM. This CDR3 is built from 15 residues.

This clone was observed many times. The chain joins TRBV28 to TRBJ2-7, with D perhaps TRBD1 or TRBD2 (5 bases each). V lost 6 bases to trimming and J lost 3 bases, with 21 bases between them. CDR1 is MDHEN and CDR2 is SYDVKM in the germline V gene. This CDR3 contains 16 residues. The CDR3 reads CASSPTGWDGYYEQYF. DNA of the CDR3: TGTGCCAGCAGCCCCACGGGGTGGGACGGGTACTACGAGCAGTACTTC.

With regard to this clone: Only one base separates this from a far larger clonotype, so it likely reflects a read error. The rearrangement uses TRBV11-2 and TRBJ2-1, with D perhaps being TRBD1 or TRBD2 (5 bases each). Trimming removed 2 bases from V and 12 bases from J, with 14 bases in between. The CDR3 has 13 residues. Germline CDR1 and CDR2: SGHAT and FQNNGV. The CDR3 here is CASSLNPWDAQFF. In DNA form, the CDR3 reads TGTGCCAGCAGCTTAAATCCCTGGGACGCGCAGTTCTTC.

The genes are TRBV28 and TRBJ1-5, with D possibly matching TRBD1 (6 bases). Germline-derived CDR1 and CDR2 are MDHEN and SYDVKM. Trimming pared 6 bases from V and 6 bases from J, leaving 18 bases between. The CDR3 is 15 residues long. CDR3: CASSREGGAFQPQHF. In DNA form, the CDR3 reads TGTGCCAGCAGCCGCGAGGGGGGGGCGTTTCAGCCCCAGCATTTT.